These 20 T cell receptor beta chains came from one sample sequenced in a study of cytomegalovirus exposure and HLA in healthy donors. It was with 60 Vbeta and 13 Jbeta primers that the PCR ran. Profiled with immunoSEQ multiplex PCR; TCRdb holds only in-frame clones, not every one. Of about 130,000 clones listed, about three quarters are singletons. The sample taken for sequencing was PBMCs. The receptors were gathered from a man between 45 and 60 years old in good health and CMV-seronegative.

The chain has TRBV19 and TRBJ1-2, with TRBD1 as a possible D gene (5 bases). The CDR3 totals 13 residues. Germline values: CDR1 LNHDA, CDR2 SQIVND (reference sequence). V shed 2 bases and J shed 7 bases, with 11 bases lying between them. CDR3 in amino acids: CASSISLTVGYTF. CDR3 DNA: TGTGCCAGTAGTATAAGTCTGACAGTTGGCTACACCTTC. The whole variable domain, remainder taken from reference TRBV19 and TRBJ1-2, is DGGITQSPKYLFRKEGQNVTLSCEQNLNHDAMYWYRQDPGQGLRLIYYSQIVNDFQKGDIAEGYSVSREKKESFPLTVTSAQKNPTAFYLCASSISLTVGYTFGSGTRLTVV.

The chain employs TRBV6-6 and TRBJ2-1; TRBD1 might be the D (5 bases). Germline CDR1 and CDR2: MNHNY and SVGAGI (reference sequence). This CDR3 is 11 amino acids long. Trimming left V 8 bases short and J 9 bases short, with 11 bases between. The CDR3 region has the DNA TGTGCCAGCGTCGCTAGGGGTGAGCAGTTCTTC. Encoded protein: CASVARGEQFF.

V and J are TRBV7-6 and TRBJ2-3; 7 bases are shared with TRBD2. From germline, CDR1 is SGHVS and CDR2 FNYEAQ. There are 14 residues in the CDR3. Trimming at V came to 2 bases and at J to 2 bases, leaving 1 base not matched to a gene. The CDR3 DNA sequence: TGTGCCAGCAGCTTAAGGGACTACACAGATACGCAGTATTTT. This encodes CASSLRDYTDTQYF.

The chain uses TRBV6-5 and TRBJ1-2, with 8 bases identical to TRBD1. The germline V gene encodes CDR1 MNHEY and CDR2 SVGAGI. The CDR3 has 16 amino acids. After removal of 2 bases from V and 0 bases from J, the junction contained 5 bases not matched to a gene. CDR3 amino acids: CASSYESDRANYGYTF. CDR3 DNA: TGTGCCAGCAGTTACGAGTCGGACAGGGCTAACTATGGCTACACCTTC.

This clone has just a few counts. The J gene is TRBJ2-2, the V gene TRBV19; TRBD2 matches 7 bases. CDR1 and CDR2 from the germline V gene are LNHDA and SQIVND (reference sequence). V was clipped by 5 bases and J by 2 bases; unmatched bases: 14. This CDR3 comprises 18 residues. The CDR3 is CASSPGRGWRANTGELFF. CDR3 bases: TGTGCCAGTAGTCCCGGGCGGGGGTGGAGGGCTAACACCGGGGAGCTGTTTTTT. The variable domain in full, with the rest retrieved from reference TRBV19 and TRBJ2-2, is DGGITQSPKYLFRKEGQNVTLSCEQNLNHDAMYWYRQDPGQGLRLIYYSQIVNDFQKGDIAEGYSVSREKKESFPLTVTSAQKNPTAFYLCASSPGRGWRANTGELFFGEGSRLTVL.

J is TRBJ1-1 and V is TRBV10-3; weak D call: TRBD1 (5 bases). Trimming left V 0 bases short and J 5 bases short, with 10 bases between. Germline V CDR1 and CDR2: ENHRY, SYGVKD. CDR3 length: 14 residues. The CDR3 region is CAISESQGRTEAFF. For the CDR3, the DNA is TGTGCCATCAGTGAGTCTCAGGGTAGGACTGAAGCTTTCTTT.

This chain joins TRBV6-5 and TRBJ2-7, with 7 positions matching TRBD2. The V and J ends lost 10 bases and 6 bases, in that order; junction bases with no gene match: 12. Germline CDR1 and CDR2: MNHEY and SVGAGI. This CDR3 spans 13 amino acids. The CDR3 loop is CAIPRGCLLEQYF. CDR3 coding DNA: TGTGCCATCCCGCGGGGGTGTTTGCTCGAGCAGTACTTC.

The table lists this clone with a count of one. This chain connects TRBV6-1 to TRBJ2-3; D gene unclear. CDR1 is MNHNS, CDR2 SASEGT, per germline. The V gene lost 6 bases and the J gene lost 8 bases, with 9 bases spanning the gap. The CDR3 spans 11 residues. The CDR3 DNA reads TGTGCCAGCAGCTTCCAACTTACGCAGTATTTT. Protein product: CASSFQLTQYF.

This clone was detected once. The chain links TRBV9 to TRBJ1-2, with D perhaps matching TRBD1 (5 bases). Germline-derived CDR1 and CDR2 are SGDLS and YYNGEE. Trimming stripped 1 base from V and 3 bases from J, with 7 bases between. The CDR3 sequence is 13 residues long. Here the CDR3 DNA reads TGTGCCAGCAGCGTACCACAGGACTATGGCTACACCTTC. Protein product: CASSVPQDYGYTF.

This sequence joins TRBV28 and TRBJ1-4, with D perhaps TRBD1 (5 bases). Germline CDR1 reads MDHEN; CDR2 reads SYDVKM. V dropped 1 base and J dropped 8 bases, with 11 bases sitting between them. CDR3 length: 14 residues. The CDR3: CASSLSGGGEKLFF. The CDR3 DNA follows: TGTGCCAGCAGTTTATCGGGGGGGGGAGAAAAACTGTTTTTT.

The V gene is TRBV28, the J gene TRBJ1-2; tentative D call: TRBD1 (6 bases). Germline lookup yields CDR1 MDHEN and CDR2 SYDVKM. Trimming took off 9 bases at V and 3 bases at J, with 11 bases between the two ends. The CDR3 totals 12 residues. CDR3 sequence: CASRGGDYGYTF. The DNA for the CDR3 is TGTGCCAGTAGAGGGGGGGACTATGGCTACACCTTC.

With respect to this clone: The junction departs from the called germline gene at one end, perhaps through a read error. The V and J genes are TRBV7-9 and TRBJ2-2; D remains ambiguous. Germline values: CDR1 SEHNR, CDR2 FQNEAQ (reference sequence). This CDR3 has 12 amino acids. CDR3 coding DNA: TGTTCCAGCAGCTTCGGGACCGGGGAGCTGTTTTTT. As protein: CSSSFGTGELFF. Supplemented by reference TRBV7-9 and TRBJ2-2, the full variable domain reads DTGVSQNPRHKITKRGQNVTFRCDPISEHNRLYWYRQTLGQGPEFLTYFQNEAQLEKSRLLSDRFSAERPKGSFSTLEIQRTEQGDSAMYLCSSSFGTGELFFGEGSRLTVL.

V gene TRBV4-2 combines with J gene TRBJ2-7, with 8 bases fitting TRBD1. V trimming: 4 bases; J trimming: 3 bases; junction bases outside the gene matches: 8. CDR3 size: 15 residues. Per germline, CDR1 LGHNA and CDR2 YNFKEQ. The CDR3 DNA reads TGTGCCAGCAGCCTCGCCGGGACAGGACACTACGAGCAGTACTTC. Translation: CASSLAGTGHYEQYF.

This clone was counted only a few times. This sequence joins TRBV5-4 and TRBJ2-5; 8 bases are a match to TRBD2. This CDR3 region has 14 residues. Germline CDR1 SGHNT, CDR2 YYREEE (reference sequence). J was trimmed by 2 bases and V by 7 bases; bases with no gene match: 7. CDR3 nucleotide sequence: TGTGCCAGCTGGCGGGGGGAAAGTCAAGAGACCCAGTACTTC. Protein sequence: CASWRGESQETQYF.

The rearrangement uses TRBV5-1 and TRBJ2-5, with 7 bases fitting TRBD1. Matching the DNA end better, TRBJ2-7 makes the J call doubtful. From germline, CDR1 is SGHRS and CDR2 YFSETQ. The CDR3 spans 15 residues. CDR3 nucleotides: TGCGCCAGCAGCTTGGTCAGGGGGAAGTCCTACGAGCAGTACTTC. As protein: CASSLVRGKSYEQYF.

The V call is TRBV7-9, the J call TRBJ1-2, with 9 positions matching TRBD1. From germline, CDR1 is SEHNR and CDR2 FQNEAQ (reference sequence). V lost 5 bases and J lost 5; bases outside the gene matches: 6. The CDR3 runs 14 residues. For the CDR3, the DNA is TGTGCCAGCAGCATCGCGGGACAGGGTTATGGCTACACCTTC. Translated, it gives CASSIAGQGYGYTF.

The CDR3 DNA reads as TGTGCCAGCAGCTCGGCGCGGGGCGGGGGGGAGACCCAGTACTTC. Its protein product is CASSSARGGGETQYF. The chain couples TRBV7-9 to TRBJ2-5; 8 bases are shared with TRBD2. The CDR3 runs to 15 residues. Germline CDR1 is SEHNR and CDR2 is FQNEAQ (reference sequence). The ends lost 4 bases at V and 5 bases at J; junction bases unmatched: 9.

Only a few counts were recorded for this clone. V usage is TRBV19 and J usage is TRBJ1-2, with 7 bases matching TRBD1. Germline V gene sequence: CDR1 LNHDA, CDR2 SQIVND (reference sequence). V trimming: 0 bases; J trimming: 2 bases; junction bases outside the gene matches: 0. This CDR3 is built from 14 residues. The CDR3: CASSIEDRNYGYTF. As DNA, the CDR3 is TGTGCCAGTAGTATAGAGGACAGGAACTATGGCTACACCTTC.

The table lists this clone with a few counts. V and J are TRBV25-1 and TRBJ2-1; maybe TRBD1 (6 bases). The CDR3 spans 14 residues. Germline loops: CDR1 MGHDK, CDR2 SYGVNS. Between the trimmed V and J ends, which lost 4 bases and 9 bases, there was a span of 16 bases. The CDR3 is CASSVNRVGSEQFF. The CDR3 region has the DNA TGTGCCAGCAGTGTAAACAGGGTGGGTAGTGAGCAGTTCTTC. Complete variable domain (other parts from reference TRBV25-1 and TRBJ2-1): EADIYQTPRYLVIGTGKKITLECSQTMGHDKMYWYQQDPGMELHLIHYSYGVNSTEKGDLSSESTVSRIRTEHFPLTLESARPSHTSQYLCASSVNRVGSEQFFGPGTRLTVL.

The chain has TRBV6-6 and TRBJ2-1; D possibly corresponds to TRBD1 (6 bases). The V gene's germline CDR1 is MNHNY and CDR2 SVGAGI (reference sequence). The CDR3 has 14 amino acids. V lost 4 bases and J 5 bases, leaving 12 bases between the germline ends. The CDR3 spells CASSSFRTDNEQFF. Written as DNA, the CDR3 is TGTGCCAGCAGTTCTTTTAGGACAGACAATGAGCAGTTCTTC.